Below, one T cell receptor beta chain is given with its context. TCRdb itself ran the 5' RACE reads through MiXCR, one entry per CDR3 protein. The sample holds 350,000 to 500,000 distinct CDR3 sequences, around 18% seen once. The source of the sample is a study of T-cell memory formation after mild COVID-19. This receptor was identified in an adult woman who had mild COVID-19 (a few samples of this study predate the infection). Cell type and time point are not known. Sample: PBMCs or a T cell subset sorted from them (not recorded which).

CDR3 protein: CASSEWTVSDEQFF. DNA of the CDR3: TGTGCCAGCAGTGAATGGACAGTTTCGGATGAGCAGTTCTTC. This chain uses TRBV25-1 with TRBJ2-1; D possibly corresponds to TRBD1 (6 bases). V was pared by 1 base and J by 8 bases, with 12 bases between. CDR1 and CDR2 (germline): MGHDK, SYGVNS. This CDR3 spans 14 amino acids.